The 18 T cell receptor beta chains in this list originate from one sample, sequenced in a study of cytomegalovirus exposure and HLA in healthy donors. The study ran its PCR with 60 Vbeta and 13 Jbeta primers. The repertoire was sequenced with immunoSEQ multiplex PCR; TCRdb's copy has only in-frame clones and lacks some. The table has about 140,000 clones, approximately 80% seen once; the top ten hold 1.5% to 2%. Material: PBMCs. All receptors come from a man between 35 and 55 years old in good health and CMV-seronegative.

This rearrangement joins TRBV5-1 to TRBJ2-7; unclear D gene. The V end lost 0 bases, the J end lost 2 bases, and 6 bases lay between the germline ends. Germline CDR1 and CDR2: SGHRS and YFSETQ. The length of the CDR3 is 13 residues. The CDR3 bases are TGCGCCAGCAGCTTGGACTTGACCTACGAGCAGTACTTC. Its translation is CASSLDLTYEQYF.

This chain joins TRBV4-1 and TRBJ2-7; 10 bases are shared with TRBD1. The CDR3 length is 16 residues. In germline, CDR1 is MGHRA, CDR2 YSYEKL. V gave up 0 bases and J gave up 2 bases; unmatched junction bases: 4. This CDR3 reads CASSQDPDRGTYEQYF. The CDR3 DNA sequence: TGCGCCAGCAGCCAAGATCCGGACAGGGGGACCTACGAGCAGTACTTC.

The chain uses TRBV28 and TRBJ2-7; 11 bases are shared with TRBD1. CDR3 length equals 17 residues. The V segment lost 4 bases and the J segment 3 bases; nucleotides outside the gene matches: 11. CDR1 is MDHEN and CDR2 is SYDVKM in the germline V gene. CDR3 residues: CASSSPTGTGGFYEQYF. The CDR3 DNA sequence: TGTGCCAGCAGTTCCCCCACCGGGACAGGGGGATTCTACGAGCAGTACTTC.

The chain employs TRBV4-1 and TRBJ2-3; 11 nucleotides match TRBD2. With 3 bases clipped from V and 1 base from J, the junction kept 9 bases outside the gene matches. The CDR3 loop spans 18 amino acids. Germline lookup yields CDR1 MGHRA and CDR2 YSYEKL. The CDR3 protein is CASSQASELAGGTDTQYF. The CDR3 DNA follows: TGCGCCAGCAGCCAGGCCTCGGAACTAGCGGGAGGCACAGATACGCAGTATTTT.

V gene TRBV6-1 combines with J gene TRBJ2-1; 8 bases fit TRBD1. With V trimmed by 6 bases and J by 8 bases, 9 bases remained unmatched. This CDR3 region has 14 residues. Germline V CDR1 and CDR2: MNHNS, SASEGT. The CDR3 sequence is CASSRSRGRDEQFF. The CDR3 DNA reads TGTGCCAGCAGCCGGAGCAGGGGGCGCGATGAGCAGTTCTTC.

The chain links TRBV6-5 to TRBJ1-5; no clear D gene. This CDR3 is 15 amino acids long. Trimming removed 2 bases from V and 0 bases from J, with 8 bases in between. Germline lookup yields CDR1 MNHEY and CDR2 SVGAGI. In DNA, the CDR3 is TGTGCCAGCAGTTACGGCGGGGATAGCAATCAGCCCCAGCATTTT. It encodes CASSYGGDSNQPQHF.

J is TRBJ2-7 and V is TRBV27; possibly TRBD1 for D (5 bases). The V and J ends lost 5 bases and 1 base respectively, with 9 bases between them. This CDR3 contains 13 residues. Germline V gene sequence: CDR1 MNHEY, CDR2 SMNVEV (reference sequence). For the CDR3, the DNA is TGTGCCAGCAGTACACAGGTTTCCTACGAGCAGTACTTC. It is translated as CASSTQVSYEQYF.

As DNA, the CDR3 is TGTGCCAGCAGTCCCTGGACTAGCGGGAACGATGAGCAGTTCTTC. Residues: CASSPWTSGNDEQFF. The chain has TRBV27 and TRBJ2-1; TRBD2 matches at 12 bases. The V segment lost 5 bases and the J segment 8 bases; nucleotides outside the gene matches: 7. CDR1 is MNHEY and CDR2 is SMNVEV in the germline V gene (reference sequence). This CDR3 is built from 15 residues.

This chain's CDR3 is CASSRSGGAYNEQFF. CDR3 DNA sequence: TGCGCCAGCAGCCGGAGCGGGGGGGCCTACAATGAGCAGTTCTTC. The chain employs TRBV4-1 and TRBJ2-1; TRBD2 agrees at 10 bases. V was clipped by 4 bases and J by 2 bases; unmatched bases: 2. This CDR3 is 15 amino acids long. CDR1 is MGHRA and CDR2 is YSYEKL in the germline V gene.

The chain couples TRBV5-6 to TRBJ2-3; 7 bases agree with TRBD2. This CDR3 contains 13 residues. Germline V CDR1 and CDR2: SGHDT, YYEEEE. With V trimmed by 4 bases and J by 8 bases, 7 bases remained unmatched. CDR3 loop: CASSAGPGGTQYF. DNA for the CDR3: TGTGCCAGCAGCGCGGGACCGGGGGGTACGCAGTATTTT.

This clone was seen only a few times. The CDR3 spells CASSSDREQFF. The CDR3 nucleotides are TGTGCCAGCAGCTCCGACAGGGAGCAGTTCTTC. The rearrangement links TRBV11-3 to TRBJ2-1; possible D gene TRBD1, 6 bases. With 4 bases removed from V and 10 bases from J, the gap between germline ends came to 8 bases. CDR1 is SGHNT, CDR2 YENEEA, per germline. CDR3 length equals 11 residues.

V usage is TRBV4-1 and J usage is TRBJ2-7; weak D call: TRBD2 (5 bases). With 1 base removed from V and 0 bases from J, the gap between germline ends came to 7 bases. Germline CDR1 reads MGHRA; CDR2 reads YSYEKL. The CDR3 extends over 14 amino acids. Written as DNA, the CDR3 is TGCGCCAGCAGCCAAGGCGACTACTCCTACGAGCAGTACTTC. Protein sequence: CASSQGDYSYEQYF.

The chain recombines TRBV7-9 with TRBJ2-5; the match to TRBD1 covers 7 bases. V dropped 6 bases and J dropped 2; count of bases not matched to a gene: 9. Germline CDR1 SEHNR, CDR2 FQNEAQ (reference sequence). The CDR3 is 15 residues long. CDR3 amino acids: CASRPTGAEQETQYF. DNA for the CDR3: TGTGCCAGCAGGCCCACAGGGGCGGAACAAGAGACCCAGTACTTC.

CDR3 nucleotides: TGTGCCAGCAGCCCCCGTGGACTAGTGCGAACAGATACGCAGTATTTT. Amino acids: CASSPRGLVRTDTQYF. The V and J genes are TRBV9 and TRBJ2-3; 7 bases fit TRBD2. This CDR3 contains 16 residues. Per germline, CDR1 SGDLS and CDR2 YYNGEE. The V and J ends lost 4 bases and 3 bases, in that order; junction bases with no gene match: 11.

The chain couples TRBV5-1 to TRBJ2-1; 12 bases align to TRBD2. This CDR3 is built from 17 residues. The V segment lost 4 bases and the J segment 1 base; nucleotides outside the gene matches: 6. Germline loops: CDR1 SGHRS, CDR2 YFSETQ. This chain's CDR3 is CASSLTGTSGSYNEQFF. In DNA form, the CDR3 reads TGCGCCAGCAGCCTCACCGGGACTAGCGGGTCCTACAATGAGCAGTTCTTC.

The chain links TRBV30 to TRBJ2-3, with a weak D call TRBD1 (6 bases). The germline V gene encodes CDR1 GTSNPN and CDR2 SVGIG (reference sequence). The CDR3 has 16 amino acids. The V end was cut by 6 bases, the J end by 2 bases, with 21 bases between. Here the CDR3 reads CACPPVGTPFTDTQYF. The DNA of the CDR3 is TGTGCCTGCCCCCCGGTGGGGACACCGTTCACAGATACGCAGTATTTT.

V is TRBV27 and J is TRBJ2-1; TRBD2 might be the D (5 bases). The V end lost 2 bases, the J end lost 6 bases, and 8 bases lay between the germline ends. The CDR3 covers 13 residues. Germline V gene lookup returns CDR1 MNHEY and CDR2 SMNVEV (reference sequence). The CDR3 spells CASSLSGPNEQFF. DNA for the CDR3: TGTGCCAGCAGTTTAAGCGGTCCCAATGAGCAGTTCTTC.

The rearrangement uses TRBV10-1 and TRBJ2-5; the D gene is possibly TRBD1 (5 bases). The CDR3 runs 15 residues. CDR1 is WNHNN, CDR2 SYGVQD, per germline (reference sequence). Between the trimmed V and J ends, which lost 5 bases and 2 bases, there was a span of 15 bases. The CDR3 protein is CASSTQGSAQETQYF. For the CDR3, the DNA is TGCGCCAGCAGTACCCAGGGCAGCGCTCAAGAGACCCAGTACTTC.